The 24 T cell receptor beta chains given below trace back to one sample, sequenced in a study of control samples from healthy donors and cancer patients. Data came from immunoSEQ multiplex PCR; TCRdb stores just in-frame clones and leaves some out. Of 100,000 or so clones detected, about four fifths appear once; the ten largest clones hold roughly an eighth. Sequencing was done on a sample of blood. All receptors come from a woman in her fifties or sixties in good health.

CDR3 nucleotides: TGCGCCAGCAGCTTTGGTGCAGGGGTCTACAATGAGCAGTTCTTC. Translated: CASSFGAGVYNEQFF. The chain joins TRBV5-1 to TRBJ2-1, with a tentative D call TRBD1 (6 bases). The CDR3 consists of 15 residues. V was pared by 2 bases and J by 3 bases, with 12 bases between. Per germline, CDR1 SGHRS and CDR2 YFSETQ.

This chain uses TRBV2 with TRBJ2-7, with D uncertain. Looked up from germline, CDR1 is SNHLY and CDR2 is FYNNEI. Trimming stripped 4 bases from V and 6 bases from J, with 13 bases between. The CDR3 extends over 13 amino acids. This CDR3 is CASSGSLFFEQYF. The CDR3 DNA follows: TGTGCCAGCAGTGGGAGTCTTTTCTTCGAGCAGTACTTC.

A note on this clone: An end of the junction does not agree with germline; a read error may underlie this. The same CDR3 also results from other DNA sequences found in this sample. The DNA of the CDR3 is TGTGCCAGTAGCTACCCGGGAAGAGAAGCTTTCTTT. This translates into CASSYPGREAFF. The chain couples TRBV7-2 to TRBJ1-1; D ambiguous. CDR1 and CDR2 from the germline V gene are SGHTA and FQGNSA. CDR3 length equals 12 residues. The full variable domain, with the rest looked up from reference TRBV7-2 and TRBJ1-1, is GAGVSQSPSNKVTEKGKDVELRCDPISGHTALYWYRQSLGQGLEFLIYFQGNSAPDKSGLPSDRFSAERTGGSVSTLTIQRTQQEDSAVYLCASSYPGREAFFGQGTRLTVV.

The genes are TRBV7-2 and TRBJ2-1, with TRBD2 identical over 7 bases. The CDR3 is made up of 15 amino acids. J was trimmed by 4 bases and V by 3 bases; bases with no gene match: 6. Germline values: CDR1 SGHTA, CDR2 FQGNSA. The CDR3 nucleotides read TGTGCCAGCAGCTTGATGGCGGGGGAATACAATGAGCAGTTCTTC. Translation: CASSLMAGEYNEQFF.

CDR3 protein: CASSPGFPGSYTF. The CDR3 DNA reads TGTGCCAGCAGTCCAGGGTTTCCCGGGAGCTACACCTTC. This chain joins TRBV27 and TRBJ1-2; TRBD1 is a possible D gene (5 bases). The CDR3 sequence is 13 residues long. Looked up from germline, CDR1 is MNHEY and CDR2 is SMNVEV (reference sequence). Trimming took 5 bases from V and 9 from J, leaving 16 bases between them.

This rearrangement joins TRBV28 to TRBJ1-2; TRBD1 might be the D (6 bases). Trimming took 6 bases from V and 8 from J, leaving 19 bases between them. The germline V gene encodes CDR1 MDHEN and CDR2 SYDVKM. This CDR3 is built from 14 residues. CDR3 residues: CASRTGGGRRGYTF. DNA of the CDR3: TGTGCCAGCAGAACCGGTGGGGGGCGCAGGGGCTACACCTTC.

In this sample, this clone turned up once. The rearrangement joins TRBV2 to TRBJ1-1, with unresolved D. The V end lost 5 bases, the J end lost 2 bases, and 12 bases lay between the germline ends. The germline V gene has CDR1 SNHLY and CDR2 FYNNEI. This CDR3 is 14 amino acids long. The CDR3 spells CASSPSGSNTEAFF. The CDR3 DNA reads as TGTGCCAGCAGTCCTTCCGGTAGTAACACTGAAGCTTTCTTT.

The chain joins TRBV5-1 to TRBJ1-2; 10 bases map to TRBD1. This CDR3 has 16 amino acids. Germline V gene lookup returns CDR1 SGHRS and CDR2 YFSETQ. J gave up 1 base and V 4 bases, and 7 bases lay outside the gene matches. The CDR3 coding sequence is TGCGCCAGCAGCCCACGATGGGACAGGGGTAACTATGGCTACACCTTC. It translates to CASSPRWDRGNYGYTF.

The chain is built from TRBV12-5 and TRBJ2-3, with no clear D. The V end lost 1 base, the J end lost 5 bases, and 7 bases lay between the germline ends. CDR3 length: 13 residues. CDR1 is LGHNT, CDR2 FRNRAP, per germline. This CDR3 reads CASGLGREDTQYF. Written as DNA, the CDR3 is TGTGCTAGTGGTTTGGGTAGGGAAGATACGCAGTATTTT.

J is TRBJ2-5 and V is TRBV7-2; D not resolved. Germline CDR1 SGHTA, CDR2 FQGNSA. V shed 5 bases and J shed 3 bases, with 13 bases lying between them. This CDR3 is built from 14 residues. The CDR3 sequence: CASSLDASKETQYF. CDR3 nucleotides: TGTGCCAGCAGCCTGGACGCTAGTAAAGAGACCCAGTACTTC.

The rearrangement links TRBV7-2 to TRBJ1-5; D is undetermined. Germline-derived CDR1 and CDR2 are SGHTA and FQGNSA. The CDR3 extends over 17 amino acids. The V gene lost 1 base and the J gene lost 2 bases, with 15 bases spanning the gap. The CDR3 nucleotides read TGTGCCAGCAGCTTAGTTCCTGAGGGCCTTGGCAATCAGCCCCAGCATTTT. This translates into CASSLVPEGLGNQPQHF.

The chain recombines TRBV5-8 with TRBJ2-1; TRBD2 aligns across 10 bases. V was clipped by 0 bases and J by 3 bases; unmatched bases: 0. The germline V gene encodes CDR1 SGHTS and CDR2 YDEGEE. This CDR3 is 15 amino acids long. CDR3 coding DNA: TGTGCCAGCAGCTTGGAGCGGGGGGGCTACAATGAGCAGTTCTTC. This sequence encodes CASSLERGGYNEQFF.

CDR3 sequence: CASSLQGARDYGYTF. The CDR3 nucleotides read TGTGCCAGCAGCCTACAGGGGGCTCGTGACTATGGCTACACCTTC. The chain has TRBV9 and TRBJ1-2, with TRBD1 matching 9 bases. This CDR3 has 15 residues. The V and J ends lost 4 bases and 3 bases, in that order; junction bases with no gene match: 7. Germline V CDR1 and CDR2: SGDLS, YYNGEE.

This clone was observed a handful of times. This chain links TRBV5-1 with TRBJ2-7, with D maybe TRBD1 (6 bases). Germline-derived CDR1 and CDR2 are SGHRS and YFSETQ. The CDR3 totals 15 residues. V dropped 5 bases and J dropped 2 bases, with 17 bases sitting between them. CDR3 protein: CASSPGQTGTYEQYF. Here the CDR3 DNA reads TGCGCCAGCAGTCCGGGACAAACTGGGACCTACGAGCAGTACTTC.

The genes are TRBV18 and TRBJ1-1; 10 bases agree with TRBD1. V lost 0 bases to trimming and J lost 6 bases; unmatched junction nucleotides: 10. Germline CDR1 reads KGHSH; CDR2 reads LQKENI. The CDR3 extends over 17 amino acids. The CDR3 DNA reads as TGTGCCAGCTCACCACCCCCGGGACAGGGGAGTTGGGCTGAAGCTTTCTTT. It encodes CASSPPPGQGSWAEAFF. Looking up the rest from reference TRBV18 and TRBJ1-1 gives the full variable domain: NAGVMQNPRHLVRRRGQEARLRCSPMKGHSHVYWYRQLPEEGLKFMVYLQKENIIDESGMPKERFSAEFPKEGPSILRIQQVVRGDSAAYFCASSPPPGQGSWAEAFFGQGTRLTVV.

The chain combines TRBV7-3 with TRBJ2-3; weak D call: TRBD2 (6 bases). The CDR3 totals 14 residues. In germline, CDR1 is SGHTA, CDR2 FQGTGA. Trimming left V 1 base short and J 9 bases short, with 14 bases between. CDR3: CASSLSVAGSTQYF. The DNA for the CDR3 is TGTGCCAGCAGCTTAAGTGTGGCGGGGTCGACGCAGTATTTT.

This clone has a single count. This rearrangement joins TRBV5-1 to TRBJ2-3, with D perhaps TRBD2 (6 bases). There are 15 residues in the CDR3. Germline V lookup: CDR1 SGHRS, CDR2 YFSETQ. Trimming removed 1 base from V and 1 base from J, with 10 bases in between. This CDR3 is CASSLRPSGTDTQYF. The CDR3 DNA sequence: TGCGCCAGCAGCTTGCGGCCTAGCGGCACAGATACGCAGTATTTT.

This sequence joins TRBV5-1 and TRBJ2-7; 8 bases agree with TRBD1. Germline V gene sequence: CDR1 SGHRS, CDR2 YFSETQ. This CDR3 has 15 amino acids. The trim removed 4 bases at V and 1 base at J, leaving 7 bases unmatched. Written as DNA, the CDR3 is TGCGCCAGCAGCATAGGACAGGGTCAGTCCTACGAGCAGTACTTC. Translated, it gives CASSIGQGQSYEQYF.

The rearrangement links TRBV24-1 to TRBJ2-2, with TRBD2 identical over 13 bases. V dropped 0 bases and J dropped 1; count of bases not matched to a gene: 4. The germline CDR1 and CDR2 sequences are KGHDR and SFDVKD. This CDR3 comprises 19 residues. CDR3 loop: CATSDLPGLAGMNTGELFF. CDR3 nucleotides: TGTGCCACCAGTGATTTGCCGGGACTAGCGGGAATGAACACCGGGGAGCTGTTTTTT.

This clone was detected only once. The rearrangement joins TRBV18 to TRBJ1-2, with 11 bases matching TRBD1. This CDR3 contains 16 residues. V lost 0 bases, J lost 5 bases, and 5 bases stayed unmatched. CDR1 is KGHSH, CDR2 LQKENI, per germline. CDR3 sequence: CASSPPWTGGDYGYTF. CDR3 sequence (DNA): TGTGCCAGCTCACCACCTTGGACAGGGGGCGATTATGGCTACACCTTC.

The gene calls are TRBV2 and TRBJ1-1; D might be TRBD1 (6 bases). V gave up 8 bases and J gave up 4 bases, with 20 bases separating them. Per germline, CDR1 SNHLY and CDR2 FYNNEI. This CDR3 is built from 15 residues. CDR3 nucleotide sequence: TGTGCCAGCGCGTTCCCTCAGGGGTTCAGCACTGAAGCTTTCTTT. Its protein product is CASAFPQGFSTEAFF. Full variable domain (remainder filled in from reference TRBV2 and TRBJ1-1): EPEVTQTPSHQVTQMGQEVILRCVPISNHLYFYWYRQILGQKVEFLVSFYNNEISEKSEIFDDQFSVERPDGSNFTLKIRSTKLEDSAMYFCASAFPQGFSTEAFFGQGTRLTVV.

This clone showed up just a few times. The CDR3 DNA follows: TGTGCCAGCAGCTCCACAAGGAGGTACGAGCAGTACTTC. Its protein product is CASSSTRRYEQYF. This sequence joins TRBV7-8 and TRBJ2-7, with a tentative D call TRBD2 (5 bases). In germline, CDR1 is SGHVS, CDR2 FQNEAQ. The CDR3 consists of 13 residues. V was cut by 4 bases and J by 4 bases, with 11 bases left in between.

The J gene is TRBJ2-3, the V gene TRBV24-1, with 8 bases aligning to TRBD2. The J segment lost 0 bases and the V segment lost 3 bases, leaving 4 bases of the junction unmatched. This CDR3 has 16 residues. CDR1 KGHDR and CDR2 SFDVKD come from the germline V gene. The CDR3 reads CATSDTSGVSTDTQYF. CDR3 bases: TGTGCCACCAGTGATACTAGCGGAGTTAGCACAGATACGCAGTATTTT.

The chain couples TRBV19 to TRBJ2-5, with 8 positions matching TRBD1. Germline CDR1 reads LNHDA; CDR2 reads SQIVND (reference sequence). The V and J ends lost 4 bases and 1 base, in that order; junction bases with no gene match: 2. CDR3 length equals 14 residues. The CDR3 DNA sequence: TGTGCCAGTAGTAAGGGACAGGTCCAAGAGACCCAGTACTTC. Protein: CASSKGQVQETQYF.